This is a list of T cell receptor beta chains from one sample in a study of technical replicates of blood from a few donors. Sequenced by immunoSEQ multiplex PCR; TCRdb stores in-frame clones only, minus some. The sample yields 60,000 or so clones, around 97% seen once. Sequencing used T cells isolated from PBMCs. These receptors were obtained from a human donor in good health. The CDR3 runs from the conserved cysteine through the conserved F or W. A D gene is named only where the DNA matches it firmly. Not every row has a clone size; where given, it reads once, few, many or a size class.

CDR3nt	CDR3aa	abundance	j_gene	d_gene	len	v_gene
TGCGCCAGCAGTTCGATCGGGACAGGGGATGAAAAACTGTTTTTT	CASSSIGTGDEKLFF	.	TRBJ1-4	TRBD1	15	TRBV5-1
TGCGCCAGCAGCCCCCGGGAGGGGAGCTACGAGCAGTACTTC	CASSPREGSYEQYF	.	TRBJ2-7	TRBD2	14	TRBV5-1
TGTGCCAGCAGCCCAGGCGGGATGACTAGCGGGGGCCCCTACGAGCAGTACTTC	CASSPGGMTSGGPYEQYF	.	TRBJ2-7	TRBD2	18	TRBV5-4
TGCGCCAGCAGCACTAAGCGGGAGGGCCGCGGCAATGAGCAGTTCTTC	CASSTKREGRGNEQFF	.	TRBJ2-1	TRBD2	16	TRBV5-1
TGTGCCAGCAGCTTAGGACTAGGCGGCACCGGGGAGCTGTTTTTT	CASSLGLGGTGELFF	.	TRBJ2-2	TRBD2	15	TRBV7-3
TGTGCCAGCAGTTTCCGCCCCGGACTAGCGGGAGGTCTCTACAATGAGCAGTTCTTC	CASSFRPGLAGGLYNEQFF	.	TRBJ2-1	TRBD2	19	TRBV28
TGTGCCAGCAGTTTTGTCCCCACCGGGGGAAACACCATATATTTT	CASSFVPTGGNTIYF	.	TRBJ1-3	.	15	TRBV28
TGTGCCAGCAGCCCCCGGGAGGGCGAGCAGTACTTC	CASSPREGEQYF	.	TRBJ2-7	TRBD2	12	TRBV5-4
TGTGCCAGCAGCTCGGGACAATTACGAGCTTTCTTT	CASSSGQLRAFF	.	TRBJ1-1	.	12	TRBV7-9
TGTGCCAGCAGCCAAGATGGAGTAGAAGCTTTCTTT	CASSQDGVEAFF	once	TRBJ1-1	.	12	TRBV4-2
TGTGCCAGCAGTGAAATGTACAGGGCATCTACTGGAAACACCATATATTTT	CASSEMYRASTGNTIYF	.	TRBJ1-3	.	17	TRBV2
TGCGCCAGCAGTGGGAGCATCGTGGGTGAGCAGTTCTTC	CASSGSIVGEQFF	.	TRBJ2-1	.	13	TRBV10-1
TGCAGCGTTTCCCTCGGGACAGGCTACGAGCAGTACTTC	CSVSLGTGYEQYF	.	TRBJ2-7	TRBD1	13	TRBV29-1
TGTGCCAGCAGGGGGGGGACAGGGGGCAATCAGCCCCAGCATTTT	CASRGGTGGNQPQHF	.	TRBJ1-5	TRBD1	15	TRBV6-1
TGTGCCAGCAGCGTCGGAGGACAGGGGCTAAATCAGCCCCAGCATTTT	CASSVGGQGLNQPQHF	once	TRBJ1-5	TRBD1	16	TRBV9
TGTGCCAGCAGCGGGGGGGGGAGCTCCTACAATGAGCAGTTCTTC	CASSGGGSSYNEQFF	.	TRBJ2-1	TRBD2	15	TRBV9
TGTGCCAGCAGTGAAGCGGGACAGGAGAATGAAAAACTGTTTTTT	CASSEAGQENEKLFF	.	TRBJ1-4	TRBD1	15	TRBV2
TGTGCCTGGGGACAGGGGAAGATCATGAACACTGAAGCTTTCTTT	CAWGQGKIMNTEAFF	few	TRBJ1-1	TRBD1	15	TRBV30
TGTGCCGGAGACAGTGATGGTGAGCAGTTCTTC	CAGDSDGEQFF	.	TRBJ2-1	.	11	TRBV30
TGCGCCAGCAGCCAAGGGACAGGGCCCTACGAGCAGTACTTC	CASSQGTGPYEQYF	.	TRBJ2-7	TRBD1	14	TRBV4-1
TGTGCCAGCAGCTTAGGACTAGCGGGGGCTTACGAGCAGTACTTC	CASSLGLAGAYEQYF	.	TRBJ2-7	TRBD2	15	TRBV7-3
TGTGCCAGCAGCCCAAAGACAGGGGGGGCGGGCGAGCAGTACTTC	CASSPKTGGAGEQYF	.	TRBJ2-7	TRBD1	15	TRBV7-9
TGTGCCACGCGAGAAGCTTTCTTT	CATREAFF	.	TRBJ1-1	.	8	TRBV7-9
TGTGCCAGCAGTTTAGAGGCTAGCGGACCTTCCGGGGAGCTGTTTTTT	CASSLEASGPSGELFF	.	TRBJ2-2	TRBD2	16	TRBV28
TGTGCCAGCAGTTACGGACAGGTTTCCTACGAGCAGTACTTC	CASSYGQVSYEQYF	.	TRBJ2-7	TRBD1	14	TRBV6-5
TGCAGCGTTCTGGGGGGGATGGCCTACGAGCAGTACTTC	CSVLGGMAYEQYF	.	TRBJ2-7	TRBD2	13	TRBV29-1
TGTGCCAGCAGCCTCCCCCTGGGCCCAGCTGAAGCTTTCTTT	CASSLPLGPAEAFF	.	TRBJ1-1	.	14	TRBV28
TGTGCCAGCAGCTGGGAGGTATCCTACGAGCAGTACTTC	CASSWEVSYEQYF	.	TRBJ2-7	.	13	TRBV5-6
TGTGCCAGCAGCCGAGCGGGGGGTGTAGATGAGCAGTTCTTC	CASSRAGGVDEQFF	once	TRBJ2-1	TRBD2	14	TRBV4-2
TGCGCCAGCAGCTCCCACAGGGGGTCTAATGAAAAACTGTTTTTT	CASSSHRGSNEKLFF	.	TRBJ1-4	TRBD1	15	TRBV5-1
TGTGCCAGCTCACCCGAGATCGTAAGGAACACTGAAGCTTTCTTT	CASSPEIVRNTEAFF	.	TRBJ1-1	.	15	TRBV18
TGTGCCAGCAGTACACTCGAGCGGGAGGGCCGGGAGCAGTACTTC	CASSTLEREGREQYF	.	TRBJ2-7	TRBD2	15	TRBV28
TGTGCCAGCAGCTTGGTTCCGGGACAGGGGGCAACCTACGAGCAGTACTTC	CASSLVPGQGATYEQYF	.	TRBJ2-7	TRBD1	17	TRBV7-9
TGTGCCAGCTGCGAAACAGGGGAGCACAATGAGCAGTTCTTC	CASCETGEHNEQFF	.	TRBJ2-1	TRBD1	14	TRBV6-1
TGTGCCAGCAGCTTGGTTTTTCGAGATGACTACACCTTC	CASSLVFRDDYTF	.	TRBJ1-2	.	13	TRBV5-5
TGCGCCAGCAGCTTGGAGGGAGGGGTCGGCACTGAAGCTTTCTTT	CASSLEGGVGTEAFF	once	TRBJ1-1	.	15	TRBV5-1
TGCGCCAGCAGCCAAGAGAGCGGGAGAGTTCTTTTCTTC	CASSQESGRVLFF	.	TRBJ2-1	TRBD2	13	TRBV4-1
TGTGCCAGCAGCATAGACAGGGGGCGAGGCTACACCTTC	CASSIDRGRGYTF	.	TRBJ1-2	TRBD1	13	TRBV11-2
TGTGCTAGTGGTACAAGGACAGTGGATTCACCCCTCCACTTT	CASGTRTVDSPLHF	once	TRBJ1-6	.	14	TRBV12-5
TGCAGCGTTGGGGAGGGGGAAGCTTTCTTT	CSVGEGEAFF	.	TRBJ1-1	.	10	TRBV29-1
TGTGCCAGCAGGGGACTAGCGGGAGGCGTCGCCGAGCAGTACTTC	CASRGLAGGVAEQYF	.	TRBJ2-7	TRBD2	15	TRBV6-5
TGTGCCAGCAGTTACCCTACGGGGAGCGGATACAATGAGCAGTTCTTC	CASSYPTGSGYNEQFF	once	TRBJ2-1	.	16	TRBV6-5
TGTGCCAGCAGTTTGCCAGGGCTTTCACCTGAAGCTTTCTTT	CASSLPGLSPEAFF	.	TRBJ1-1	.	14	TRBV28
TGTGCCAGCAGCTACTCCAGACAGGGGGCAGCTTTCTTT	CASSYSRQGAAFF	.	TRBJ1-1	TRBD1	13	TRBV7-9
TGTGCCAGCCGGGGACAAGGGAAAACCGAGCAGTACTTC	CASRGQGKTEQYF	.	TRBJ2-7	.	13	TRBV18
TGTGCCAGCAGAACAGGGATCTCCTACGAGCAGTACTTC	CASRTGISYEQYF	once	TRBJ2-7	.	13	TRBV27
TGCGCCAGCAGCTTGCAGGCCCACTCCTACAATGAGCAGTTCTTC	CASSLQAHSYNEQFF	.	TRBJ2-1	.	15	TRBV5-1
TGCGCCAGCAGCCAAGTATCAGGGGGCAATCAGCCCCAGCATTTT	CASSQVSGGNQPQHF	.	TRBJ1-5	.	15	TRBV4-1
TGTGCCAGCAGCCACCTCGTAGAGCGGGGAGGTTCTGAGACCCAGTACTTC	CASSHLVERGGSETQYF	.	TRBJ2-5	TRBD2	17	TRBV5-5
TGTGCCAGCAGCTTCGGCGGGACCGACTACAATGAGCAGTTCTTC	CASSFGGTDYNEQFF	.	TRBJ2-1	.	15	TRBV11-2
TGCGCCAGCAGCTCACAGGGGGCCGCCCCAGAAGAGCAGTACTTC	CASSSQGAAPEEQYF	.	TRBJ2-7	TRBD1	15	TRBV5-1
TGTGCCAGCAGCTCCAGAACGGGACAGGGGGACCCCACCGGGGAGCTGTTTTTT	CASSSRTGQGDPTGELFF	.	TRBJ2-2	TRBD1	18	TRBV7-9
TGTGCCAGCAGTTACTCGATTCGGGACTTCAACTACGAGCAGTACTTC	CASSYSIRDFNYEQYF	few	TRBJ2-7	.	16	TRBV6-5
TGTGCCAGCAGTGAGATGGAACTAGCGGGAGGGTACAATGAGCAGTTCTTC	CASSEMELAGGYNEQFF	.	TRBJ2-1	TRBD2	17	TRBV2